This TCR beta chain was recovered during a study of T cells in Graves' hyperthyroidism and ophthalmopathy. Broader study findings: Onset of ophthalmopathy came a median around 6.5 months after the model predicted it. Peripheral blood also featured most of the thyroid clonotypes expanded above 0.001.

Amplification of TCR beta CDR3 regions used RNA as the template. A first-round RT-PCR of the TCR CDR3 used the HTBI primer set. TCRdb analysed the multiplex PCR reads with MiXCR anew, one entry per CDR3 protein. The repertoire consists of about 360,000 distinct CDR3 sequences, with around 14% occurring once and the leading ten covering 9% to 9.5%. This clonotype appeared many times. Its matching antigen is unknown. Thyroid ultrasound, orbital computed tomography, clinical symptoms, and serum thyroxine and TRAb underpinned diagnoses. PBMCs were sourced from roughly 9.3 ml fresh peripheral blood. V lost 2 bases and J 2 bases, leaving 12 bases between the germline ends. Germline V gives CDR1 MNHEY, CDR2 SMNVEV (reference sequence). CDR3 length: 15 amino acids.

The V gene is TRBV27, the J gene TRBJ2-5, with D unresolved. The sequence came from a woman under 30 with Graves' hyperthyroidism. The sequenced sample was blood. The CDR3 nucleotides read TGTGCCAGCAGTTTACGTTCCTACCTTCAAGAGACCCAGTACTTC. Translated, it gives CASSLRSYLQETQYF.